These 23 T cell receptor beta chains were all obtained from the same sample, sequenced in a study of cytomegalovirus exposure and HLA in healthy donors. 13 Jbeta primers and 60 Vbeta primers were used for the PCR. TCRdb keeps only in-frame clones here, not all; method: immunoSEQ multiplex PCR. The sample shows about 110,000 clones, approximately 76% of them seen only once. Sequencing was performed on PBMCs. The receptor set was obtained from a man aged 35-49 years in good health and CMV-seronegative.

The chain recombines TRBV5-4 with TRBJ2-2, with TRBD2 matching over 10 bases. J gave up 3 bases and V 4 bases, and 12 bases lay outside the gene matches. CDR3 size: 18 residues. Germline V CDR1 and CDR2: SGHNT, YYREEE (reference sequence). CDR3 loop: CASSLALRTSGDTGELFF. For the CDR3, the DNA is TGTGCCAGCAGCCTGGCCCTCCGGACTAGCGGCGACACCGGGGAGCTGTTTTTT.

The chain is built from TRBV11-2 and TRBJ2-7; TRBD2 aligns across 7 bases. Germline lookup yields CDR1 SGHAT and CDR2 FQNNGV. V shed 1 base, J shed 6 bases, and the junction held 3 bases outside the gene matches. The CDR3 has 13 amino acids. CDR3 nucleotides: TGTGCCAGCAGCTTAGGGGGGGGGACCGAGCAGTACTTC. Protein: CASSLGGGTEQYF.

The rearrangement joins TRBV15 to TRBJ2-1; TRBD2 matches 12 bases. Germline assignment: CDR1 LNHNV and CDR2 YYDKDF (reference sequence). This CDR3 region has 17 residues. J was trimmed by 2 bases and V by 3 bases; bases with no gene match: 5. Here the CDR3 reads CATSSTSGGLTYNEQFF. CDR3 coding DNA: TGTGCCACCAGCAGCACTAGCGGGGGGCTGACCTACAATGAGCAGTTCTTC.

The gene calls are TRBV7-6 and TRBJ1-2, with D perhaps matching TRBD1 (6 bases). Deletions cut 5 bases from V and 4 bases from J, with 17 bases between. Germline CDR1 is SGHVS and CDR2 is FNYEAQ. The CDR3 has 15 amino acids. CDR3 protein: CASSPPGGAGYGYTF. CDR3 bases: TGTGCCAGCAGCCCCCCGGGGGGCGCGGGCTATGGCTACACCTTC.

The CDR3 protein is CASSQAAGGTYEQYF. Here the CDR3 DNA reads TGCGCCAGCAGCCAAGCCGCGGGGGGGACCTACGAGCAGTACTTC. The chain recombines TRBV4-1 with TRBJ2-7, with 9 bases matching TRBD2. The J segment lost 2 bases and the V segment lost 1 base, leaving 3 bases of the junction unmatched. The CDR3 is 15 amino acids. The germline V gene has CDR1 MGHRA and CDR2 YSYEKL.

The gene calls are TRBV7-2 and TRBJ1-1, with D perhaps TRBD1 (6 bases). Germline-derived CDR1 and CDR2 are SGHTA and FQGNSA. Between the trimmed V and J ends, which lost 5 bases and 4 bases, there was a span of 14 bases. The CDR3 length is 14 residues. In DNA form, the CDR3 reads TGTGCCAGCAGCGGCGACAGGAGAAGCACTGAAGCTTTCTTT. This gives the protein CASSGDRRSTEAFF. Complete variable domain (other parts from reference TRBV7-2 and TRBJ1-1): GAGVSQSPSNKVTEKGKDVELRCDPISGHTALYWYRQSLGQGLEFLIYFQGNSAPDKSGLPSDRFSAERTGGSVSTLTIQRTQQEDSAVYLCASSGDRRSTEAFFGQGTRLTVV.

The chain couples TRBV6-4 to TRBJ1-1; no clear D. The CDR3 runs 17 residues. Trimming shortened V by 0 bases and J by 2 bases, and 16 bases separated the two germline ends. Germline V gene sequence: CDR1 MRHNA, CDR2 SNTAGT. CDR3 in amino acids: CASSDSSFTPPNTEAFF. The CDR3 region has the DNA TGTGCCAGCAGTGACTCGAGTTTTACGCCTCCCAACACTGAAGCTTTCTTT.

This chain links TRBV7-2 with TRBJ1-3, with D maybe TRBD1 (5 bases). CDR1 is SGHTA and CDR2 is FQGNSA in the germline V gene. The CDR3 loop spans 15 amino acids. V was cut by 2 bases and J by 2 bases, with 10 bases left in between. The CDR3 sequence: CASSLRRGTGNTIYF. In nucleotides, the CDR3 is TGTGCCAGCAGCTTAAGAAGGGGAACTGGAAACACCATATATTTT.

This chain connects TRBV14 to TRBJ2-4; the D gene is possibly TRBD1 (5 bases). CDR3 length: 13 residues. CDR1 is SGHDN and CDR2 is FVKESK in the germline V gene. Trimming removed 6 bases at V and 0 bases at J, with 6 bases between. CDR3 nucleotide sequence: TGTGCCAGCAGTAGGGGAGCCAAAAACATTCAGTACTTC. Amino acids: CASSRGAKNIQYF. Variable domain in full (rest from reference TRBV14 and TRBJ2-4): EAGVTQFPSHSVIEKGQTVTLRCDPISGHDNLYWYRRVMGKEIKFLLHFVKESKQDESGMPNNRFLAERTGGTYSTLKVQPAELEDSGVYFCASSRGAKNIQYFGAGTRLSVL.

The V and J genes are TRBV10-3 and TRBJ1-4, with TRBD1 identical over 9 bases. Germline-derived CDR1 and CDR2 are ENHRY and SYGVKD. The CDR3 contains 15 residues. Losses at the gene ends were 0 bases for V and 7 bases for J; bases not matched to a gene: 3. The DNA of the CDR3 is TGTGCCATCAGTGAGTCGACAGGGGGTGCTGAAAAACTGTTTTTT. Translated, it gives CAISESTGGAEKLFF.

The chain's CDR3 is CASSLDPTPGGGDEQYF. The DNA of the CDR3 is TGCGCCAGCAGCTTGGATCCCACCCCCGGGGGGGGCGACGAGCAGTACTTC. This rearrangement joins TRBV5-1 to TRBJ2-7; TRBD2 agrees at 8 bases. With V trimmed by 0 bases and J by 5 bases, 13 bases remained unmatched. The germline V gene encodes CDR1 SGHRS and CDR2 YFSETQ. CDR3 length equals 17 residues.

This clone has more than one count but fewer than ten. The chain recombines TRBV7-2 with TRBJ1-5, with D perhaps matching TRBD1 (6 bases). The germline gives CDR1 SGHTA, CDR2 FQGNSA. V dropped 4 bases and J dropped 6 bases, with 10 bases sitting between them. This CDR3 has 13 residues. Written as DNA, the CDR3 is TGTGCCAGCAGCTGGCAGGGGACTCAGCCCCAGCATTTT. Translating it yields CASSWQGTQPQHF.

This chain uses TRBV18 with TRBJ2-7; possibly TRBD1 for D (6 bases). The germline V gene has CDR1 KGHSH and CDR2 LQKENI. Trimming took off 4 bases at V and 3 bases at J, with 7 bases between the two ends. The CDR3 runs to 12 residues. CDR3 region: CASSQQGYEQYF. CDR3 nucleotides: TGTGCCAGCTCACAACAGGGCTACGAGCAGTACTTC.

The rearrangement links TRBV5-6 to TRBJ1-5; D call uncertain. From germline, CDR1 is SGHDT and CDR2 YYEEEE. The CDR3 contains 16 residues. V gave up 1 base and J gave up 0 bases, with 11 bases separating them. In DNA, the CDR3 is TGTGCCAGCAGCTTGCGAGGTCCTTATAGCAATCAGCCCCAGCATTTT. Translating it yields CASSLRGPYSNQPQHF. Supplemented by reference TRBV5-6 and TRBJ1-5, the full variable domain reads DAGVTQSPTHLIKTRGQQVTLRCSPKSGHDTVSWYQQALGQGPQFIFQYYEEEERQRGNFPDRFSGHQFPNYSSELNVNALLLGDSALYLCASSLRGPYSNQPQHFGDGTRLSIL.

In nucleotides, the CDR3 is TGTGCCAGCTCACCAACGGGACAGGGGGCCGGGACACAATATGGCTACACCTTC. It encodes CASSPTGQGAGTQYGYTF. The chain recombines TRBV18 with TRBJ1-2; 12 bases map to TRBD1. Germline V gene lookup returns CDR1 KGHSH and CDR2 LQKENI. V lost 2 bases and J lost 5; bases outside the gene matches: 12. The CDR3 is 18 amino acids.

The chain recombines TRBV9 with TRBJ2-5; TRBD2 agrees at 15 bases. Germline V gene lookup returns CDR1 SGDLS and CDR2 YYNGEE. V lost 4 bases and J lost 2; bases outside the gene matches: 3. CDR3 length equals 16 residues. CDR3 in amino acids: CASSPGLAGGQETQYF. The CDR3 coding sequence is TGTGCCAGCAGCCCAGGACTAGCGGGGGGGCAAGAGACCCAGTACTTC.

This clone was seen just once. The CDR3, as DNA: TGTGCCAGCAGTTCACTAGCAGGGGAGACCCAGTACTTC. Protein product: CASSSLAGETQYF. The chain carries TRBV6-6 and TRBJ2-5, with a tentative D call TRBD2 (6 bases). Trimming left V 4 bases short and J 5 bases short, with 11 bases between. Germline CDR1 MNHNY, CDR2 SVGAGI (reference sequence). The CDR3 is 13 residues long.

This clone was recorded a few times. The chain uses TRBV7-6 and TRBJ1-6; a weak D match, TRBD1 (6 bases). The CDR3 runs to 13 residues. CDR1 is SGHVS and CDR2 is FNYEAQ in the germline V gene. Trimming removed 3 bases at V and 7 bases at J, with 7 bases between. CDR3 region: CASSFQGNSPLHF. The CDR3 nucleotides are TGTGCCAGCAGCTTTCAGGGGAATTCACCCCTCCACTTT.

The chain employs TRBV4-3 and TRBJ2-1; TRBD1 might be the D (5 bases). With 0 bases removed from V and 7 bases from J, the gap between germline ends came to 16 bases. The CDR3 runs 16 residues. Germline CDR1 LGHNA, CDR2 YSLEER. The CDR3 loop reads CASSQDGARAFNEQFF. The CDR3 nucleotides read TGCGCCAGCAGCCAAGATGGGGCTAGGGCTTTTAATGAGCAGTTCTTC.

A word on this clone: An end of the junction differs from the germline gene, which may be a read error. This sequence joins TRBV5-6 and TRBJ1-2, with D perhaps matching TRBD1 (6 bases). Germline V gene lookup returns CDR1 SGHDT and CDR2 YYEEEE. This CDR3 spans 13 amino acids. The CDR3 loop reads CASRLQGEYGYPF. The CDR3 nucleotides read TGTGCCAGCAGGTTACAGGGCGAATATGGCTACCCCTTC.

The genes are TRBV27 and TRBJ1-5; a possible D gene is TRBD1 (5 bases). The CDR3 sequence is 12 residues long. Trimming took off 6 bases at V and 4 bases at J, with 7 bases between the two ends. CDR1 is MNHEY, CDR2 SMNVEV, per germline (reference sequence). The CDR3 DNA sequence: TGTGCCAGCAGGGGGCGGAATCAGCCCCAGCATTTT. It yields the protein CASRGRNQPQHF.

This clone came up once. This chain joins TRBV6-1 and TRBJ2-5; TRBD2 agrees at 11 bases. J lost 2 bases, V lost 1 base, and 9 bases had no gene match. Germline V gives CDR1 MNHNS, CDR2 SASEGT. The CDR3 contains 18 residues. The CDR3 here is CASSEGLYSGGAQETQYF. CDR3 DNA sequence: TGTGCCAGCAGTGAAGGGCTCTATAGCGGGGGGGCTCAAGAGACCCAGTACTTC.

The gene calls are TRBV27 and TRBJ2-3, with D tentatively TRBD2 (5 bases). Trimming pared 11 bases from V and 4 bases from J, leaving 13 bases between. Germline V gene sequence: CDR1 MNHEY, CDR2 SMNVEV (reference sequence). CDR3 length equals 12 residues. CDR3 bases: TGTGCCTCCGCGGGCCTCGCAGATACGCAGTATTTT. This encodes CASAGLADTQYF.